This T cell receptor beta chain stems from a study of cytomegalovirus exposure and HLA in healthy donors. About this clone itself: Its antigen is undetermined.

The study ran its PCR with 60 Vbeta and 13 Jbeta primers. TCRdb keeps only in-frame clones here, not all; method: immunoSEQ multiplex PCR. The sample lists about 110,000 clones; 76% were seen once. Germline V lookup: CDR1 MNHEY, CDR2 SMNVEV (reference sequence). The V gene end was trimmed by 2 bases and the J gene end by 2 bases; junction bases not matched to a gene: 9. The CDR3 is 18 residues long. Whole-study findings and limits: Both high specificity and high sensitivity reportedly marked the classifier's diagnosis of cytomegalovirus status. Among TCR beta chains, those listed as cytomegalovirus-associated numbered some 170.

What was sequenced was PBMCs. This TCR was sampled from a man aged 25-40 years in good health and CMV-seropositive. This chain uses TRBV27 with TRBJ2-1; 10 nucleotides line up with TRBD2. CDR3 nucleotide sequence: TGTGCCAGCAGTTTACTAGCGGGGGTCGCAAACACCTACAATGAGCAGTTCTTC. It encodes CASSLLAGVANTYNEQFF.